The T cell receptor beta chain described here comes from a study of technical replicates of blood from several donors. This clone was seen just once. The germline CDR1 and CDR2 sequences are SEHNR and FQNEAQ (reference sequence). The CDR3 runs to 16 residues. Trimming cost V 4 bases and J 0 bases; bases outside gene matches: 5. Only in-frame clones appear in the TCRdb table, and some are missing; sequencing was by immunoSEQ multiplex PCR. The table records 85,000 to 100,000 clones, almost 96% of them present only once. V is TRBV7-9 and J is TRBJ2-5; the match to TRBD2 covers 10 bases. The specimen was T cells isolated from PBMCs. The clonotype originates from a human donor in good health. CDR3 sequence (DNA): TGTGCCAGCAGCTCGGGGACTAGCGCGTACCAAGAGACCCAGTACTTC. This sequence encodes CASSSGTSAYQETQYF.